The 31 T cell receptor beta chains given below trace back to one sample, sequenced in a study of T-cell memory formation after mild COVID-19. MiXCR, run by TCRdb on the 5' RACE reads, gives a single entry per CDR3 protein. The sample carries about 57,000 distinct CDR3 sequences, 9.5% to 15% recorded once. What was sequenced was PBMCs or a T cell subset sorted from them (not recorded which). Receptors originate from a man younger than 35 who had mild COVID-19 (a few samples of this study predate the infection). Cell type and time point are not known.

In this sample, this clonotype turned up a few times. CDR3 amino acids: CASSLPGGNLATEAFF. The CDR3 region has the DNA TGTGCCAGCAGCTTGCCAGGGGGCAATTTGGCCACTGAAGCTTTCTTT. The V and J genes are TRBV5-6 and TRBJ1-1; 8 bases map to TRBD1. The J segment lost 4 bases and the V segment lost 1 base, leaving 9 bases of the junction unmatched. The CDR3 has 16 residues. In germline, CDR1 is SGHDT, CDR2 YYEEEE. The whole variable domain, filled in from reference TRBV5-6 and TRBJ1-1, reads DAGVTQSPTHLIKTRGQQVTLRCSPKSGHDTVSWYQQALGQGPQFIFQYYEEEERQRGNFPDRFSGHQFPNYSSELNVNALLLGDSALYLCASSLPGGNLATEAFFGQGTRLTVV.

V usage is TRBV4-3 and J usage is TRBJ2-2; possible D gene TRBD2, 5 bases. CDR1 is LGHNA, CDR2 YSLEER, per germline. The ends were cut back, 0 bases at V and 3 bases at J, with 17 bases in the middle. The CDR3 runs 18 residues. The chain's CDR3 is CASSQEGFPRGYTGELFF. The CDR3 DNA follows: TGCGCCAGCAGCCAAGAAGGGTTCCCACGAGGGTACACCGGGGAGCTGTTTTTT.

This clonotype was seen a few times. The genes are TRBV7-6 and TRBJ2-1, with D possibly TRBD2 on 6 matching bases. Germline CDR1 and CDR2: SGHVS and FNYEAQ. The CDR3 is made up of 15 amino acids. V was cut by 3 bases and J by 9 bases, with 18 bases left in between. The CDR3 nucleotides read TGTGCCAGCAGCTTCGGATCGGCGGGACGGGGTGAGCAGTTCTTC. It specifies CASSFGSAGRGEQFF.

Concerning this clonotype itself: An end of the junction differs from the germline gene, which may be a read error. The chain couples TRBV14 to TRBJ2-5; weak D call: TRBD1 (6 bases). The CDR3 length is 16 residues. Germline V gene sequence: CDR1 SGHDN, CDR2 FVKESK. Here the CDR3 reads CASSQARGQIQGTQYF. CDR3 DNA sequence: TGTGCCAGCAGCCAAGCGAGAGGACAGATCCAAGGGACCCAGTACTTC.

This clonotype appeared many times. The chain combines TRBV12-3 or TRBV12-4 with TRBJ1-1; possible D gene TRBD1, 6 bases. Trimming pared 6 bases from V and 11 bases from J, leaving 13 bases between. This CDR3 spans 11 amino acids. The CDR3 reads CASSPGGAAFF. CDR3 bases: TGTGCCAGCAGCCCCGGGGGGGCGGCTTTCTTT.

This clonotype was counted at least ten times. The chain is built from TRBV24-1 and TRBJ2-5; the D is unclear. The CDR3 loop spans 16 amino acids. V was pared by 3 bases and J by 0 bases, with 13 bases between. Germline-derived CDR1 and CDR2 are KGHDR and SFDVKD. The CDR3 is CATSDGTHRYQETQYF. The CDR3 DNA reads TGTGCCACCAGTGATGGTACCCATAGGTACCAAGAGACCCAGTACTTC.

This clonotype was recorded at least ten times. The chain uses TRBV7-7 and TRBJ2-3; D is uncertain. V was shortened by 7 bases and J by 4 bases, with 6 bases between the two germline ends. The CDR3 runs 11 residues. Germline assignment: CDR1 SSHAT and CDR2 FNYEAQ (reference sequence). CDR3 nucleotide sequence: TGTGCCAGCACCGAAGCAGATACGCAGTATTTT. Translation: CASTEADTQYF.

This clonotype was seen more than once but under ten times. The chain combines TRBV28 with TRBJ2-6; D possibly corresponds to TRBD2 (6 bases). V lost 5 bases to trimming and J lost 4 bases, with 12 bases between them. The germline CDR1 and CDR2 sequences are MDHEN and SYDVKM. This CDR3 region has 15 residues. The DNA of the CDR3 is TGTGCCAGCAGTGGAGGGGTAACCGGGGCCAACGTCCTGACTTTC. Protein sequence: CASSGGVTGANVLTF.

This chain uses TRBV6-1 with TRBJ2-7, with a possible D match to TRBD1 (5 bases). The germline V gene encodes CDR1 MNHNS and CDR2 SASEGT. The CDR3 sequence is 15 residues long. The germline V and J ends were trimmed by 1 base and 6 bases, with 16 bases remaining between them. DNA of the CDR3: TGTGCCAGCAGTGAAGGGGGCAGGCACACGGTCGAGCAGTACGTC. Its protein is CASSEGGRHTVEQYV.

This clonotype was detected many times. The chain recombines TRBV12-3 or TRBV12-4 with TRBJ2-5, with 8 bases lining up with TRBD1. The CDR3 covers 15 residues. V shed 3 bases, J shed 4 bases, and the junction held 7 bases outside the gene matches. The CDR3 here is CASSLGQGAIETQYF. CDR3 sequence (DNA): TGTGCCAGCAGTTTGGGTCAGGGGGCAATAGAGACCCAGTACTTC.

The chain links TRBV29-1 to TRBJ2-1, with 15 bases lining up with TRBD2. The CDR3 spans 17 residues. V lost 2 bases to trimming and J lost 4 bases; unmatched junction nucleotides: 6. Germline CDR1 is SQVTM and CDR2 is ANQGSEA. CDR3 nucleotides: TGCAGCGTTGAATCCGGACTAGCGGGAGGGGGTTACAATGAGCAGTTCTTC. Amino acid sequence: CSVESGLAGGGYNEQFF.

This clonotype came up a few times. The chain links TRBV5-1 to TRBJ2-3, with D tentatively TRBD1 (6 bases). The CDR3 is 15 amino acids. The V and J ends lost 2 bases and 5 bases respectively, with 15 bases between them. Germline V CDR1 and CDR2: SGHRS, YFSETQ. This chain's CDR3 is CASSLTGPIGDTQYF. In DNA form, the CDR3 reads TGCGCCAGCAGCTTAACAGGGCCGATAGGAGATACGCAGTATTTT.

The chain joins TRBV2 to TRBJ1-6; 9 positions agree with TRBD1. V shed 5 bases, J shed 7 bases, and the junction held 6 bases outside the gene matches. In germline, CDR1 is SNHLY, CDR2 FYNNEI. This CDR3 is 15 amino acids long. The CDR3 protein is CASSTQGAGNSPLHF. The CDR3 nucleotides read TGTGCCAGCAGTACACAGGGGGCGGGAAATTCACCCCTCCACTTT. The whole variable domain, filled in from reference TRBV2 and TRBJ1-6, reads EPEVTQTPSHQVTQMGQEVILRCVPISNHLYFYWYRQILGQKVEFLVSFYNNEISEKSEIFDDQFSVERPDGSNFTLKIRSTKLEDSAMYFCASSTQGAGNSPLHFGNGTRLTVT.

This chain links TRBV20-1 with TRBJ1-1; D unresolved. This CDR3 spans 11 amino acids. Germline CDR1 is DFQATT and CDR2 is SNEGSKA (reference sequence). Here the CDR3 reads CTTGRDTEAFF. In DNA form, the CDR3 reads TGCACGACTGGGAGGGACACTGAAGCTTTCTTT.

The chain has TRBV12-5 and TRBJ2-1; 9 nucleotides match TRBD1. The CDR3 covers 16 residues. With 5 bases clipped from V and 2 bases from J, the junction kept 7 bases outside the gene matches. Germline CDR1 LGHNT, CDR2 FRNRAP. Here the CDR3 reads CASGITGTGPYNEQFF. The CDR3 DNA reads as TGTGCTAGTGGTATTACCGGGACAGGGCCCTACAATGAGCAGTTCTTC.

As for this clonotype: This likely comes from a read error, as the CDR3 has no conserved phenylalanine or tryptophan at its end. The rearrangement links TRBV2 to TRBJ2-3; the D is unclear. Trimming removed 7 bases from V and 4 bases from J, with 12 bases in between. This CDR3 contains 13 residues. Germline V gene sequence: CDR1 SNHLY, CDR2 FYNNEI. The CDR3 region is CASTRSVADTQYL. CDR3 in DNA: TGTGCCAGCACTCGCTCGGTCGCAGATACGCAGTATTTA.

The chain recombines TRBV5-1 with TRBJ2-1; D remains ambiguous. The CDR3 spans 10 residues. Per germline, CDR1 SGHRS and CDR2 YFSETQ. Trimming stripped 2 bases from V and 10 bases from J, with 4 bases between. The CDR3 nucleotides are TGCGCCAGCAGCTTCGGGGAGCAGTTCTTC. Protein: CASSFGEQFF. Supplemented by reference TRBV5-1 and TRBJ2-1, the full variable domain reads KAGVTQTPRYLIKTRGQQVTLSCSPISGHRSVSWYQQTPGQGLQFLFEYFSETQRNKGNFPGRFSGRQFSNSRSEMNVSTLELGDSALYLCASSFGEQFFGPGTRLTVL.

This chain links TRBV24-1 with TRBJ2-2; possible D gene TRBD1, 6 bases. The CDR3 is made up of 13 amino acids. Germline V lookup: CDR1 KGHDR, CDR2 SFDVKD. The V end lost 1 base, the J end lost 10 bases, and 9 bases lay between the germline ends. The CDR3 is CATSDLQGVELFF. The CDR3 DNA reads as TGTGCCACCAGTGATTTACAGGGTGTGGAGCTGTTTTTT.

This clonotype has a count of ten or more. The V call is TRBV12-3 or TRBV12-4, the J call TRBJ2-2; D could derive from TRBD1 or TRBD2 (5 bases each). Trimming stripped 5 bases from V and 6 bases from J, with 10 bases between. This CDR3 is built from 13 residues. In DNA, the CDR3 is TGTGCCAGCAGTCGCAGGGACCCCGGGGAGCTGTTTTTT. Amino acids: CASSRRDPGELFF.

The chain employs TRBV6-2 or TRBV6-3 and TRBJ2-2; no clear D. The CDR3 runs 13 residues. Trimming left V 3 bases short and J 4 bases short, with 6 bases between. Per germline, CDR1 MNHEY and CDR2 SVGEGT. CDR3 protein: CASSYPSTGELFF. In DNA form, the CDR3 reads TGTGCCAGCAGTTATCCGTCCACCGGGGAGCTGTTTTTT.

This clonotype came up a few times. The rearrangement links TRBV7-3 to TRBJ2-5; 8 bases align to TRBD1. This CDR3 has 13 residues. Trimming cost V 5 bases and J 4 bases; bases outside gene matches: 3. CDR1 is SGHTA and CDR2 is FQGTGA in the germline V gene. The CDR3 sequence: CASSPTGVETQYF. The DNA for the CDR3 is TGTGCCAGCAGCCCGACAGGGGTAGAGACCCAGTACTTC.

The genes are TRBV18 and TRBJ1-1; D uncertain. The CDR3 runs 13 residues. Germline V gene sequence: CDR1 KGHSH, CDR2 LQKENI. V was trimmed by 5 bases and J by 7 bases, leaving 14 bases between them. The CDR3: CASSGLGKIEAFF. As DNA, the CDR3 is TGTGCCAGCTCAGGCTTGGGTAAGATTGAAGCTTTCTTT.

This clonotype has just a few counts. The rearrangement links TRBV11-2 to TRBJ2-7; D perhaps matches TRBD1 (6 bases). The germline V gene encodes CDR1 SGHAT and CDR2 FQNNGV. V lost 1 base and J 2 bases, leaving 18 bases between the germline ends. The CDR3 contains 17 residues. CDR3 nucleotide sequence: TGTGCCAGCAGCTTAGGGGGATATACAGGGATTCCCTACGAGCAGTACTTC. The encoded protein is CASSLGGYTGIPYEQYF.

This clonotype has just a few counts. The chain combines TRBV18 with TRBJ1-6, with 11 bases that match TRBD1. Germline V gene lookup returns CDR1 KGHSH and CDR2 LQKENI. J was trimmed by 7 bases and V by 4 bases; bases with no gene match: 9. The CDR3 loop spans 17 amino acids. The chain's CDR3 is CASSLRDGTGGNSPLHF. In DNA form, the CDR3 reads TGTGCCAGCTCACTAAGAGACGGGACAGGGGGAAATTCACCCCTCCACTTT.

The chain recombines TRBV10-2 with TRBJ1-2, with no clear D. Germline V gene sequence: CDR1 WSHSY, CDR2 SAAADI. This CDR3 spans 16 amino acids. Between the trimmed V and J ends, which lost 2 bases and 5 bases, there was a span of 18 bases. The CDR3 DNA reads TGCGCCAGCAGTGAGACCTACACACACACCTCATATGGCTACACCTTC. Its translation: CASSETYTHTSYGYTF.

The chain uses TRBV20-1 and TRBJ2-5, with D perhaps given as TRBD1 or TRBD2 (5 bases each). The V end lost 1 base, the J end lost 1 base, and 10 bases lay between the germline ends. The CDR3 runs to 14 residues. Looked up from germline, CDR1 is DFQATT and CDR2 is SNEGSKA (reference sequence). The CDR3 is CSARVLGTQETQYF. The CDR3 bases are TGCAGTGCTAGAGTACTAGGGACCCAAGAGACCCAGTACTTC.

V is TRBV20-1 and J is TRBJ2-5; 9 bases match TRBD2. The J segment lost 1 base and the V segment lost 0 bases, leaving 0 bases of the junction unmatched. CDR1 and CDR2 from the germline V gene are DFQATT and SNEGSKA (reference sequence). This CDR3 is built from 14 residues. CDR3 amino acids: CSARERGGQETQYF. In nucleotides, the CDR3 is TGCAGTGCTAGAGAGCGGGGGGGCCAAGAGACCCAGTACTTC.

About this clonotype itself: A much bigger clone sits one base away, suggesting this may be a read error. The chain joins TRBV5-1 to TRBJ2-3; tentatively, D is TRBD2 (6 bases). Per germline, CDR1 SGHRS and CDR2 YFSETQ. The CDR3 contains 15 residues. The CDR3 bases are TGCGCCAGCAGCTTGGCCGTGGAGGGAGGAGATTCGCAGTATTTT. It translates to CASSLAVEGGDSQYF.

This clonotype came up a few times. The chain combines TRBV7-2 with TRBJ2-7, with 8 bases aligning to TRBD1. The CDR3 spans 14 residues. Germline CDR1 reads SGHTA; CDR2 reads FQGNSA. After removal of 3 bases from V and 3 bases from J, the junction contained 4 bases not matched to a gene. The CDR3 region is CASSFRQGLYEQYF. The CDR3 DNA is TGTGCCAGCAGCTTCAGACAGGGGCTCTACGAGCAGTACTTC.

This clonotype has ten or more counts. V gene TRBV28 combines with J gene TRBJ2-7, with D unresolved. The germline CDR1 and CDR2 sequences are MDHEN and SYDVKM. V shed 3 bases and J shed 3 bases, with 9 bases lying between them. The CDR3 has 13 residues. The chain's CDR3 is CASSLDGLYEQYF. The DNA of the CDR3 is TGTGCCAGCAGTTTGGACGGTCTCTACGAGCAGTACTTC.

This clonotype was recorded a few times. DNA of the CDR3: TGCGCCAGCAGCCTATTCACCGGGGAGCTGTTTTTT. This codes for CASSLFTGELFF. This chain connects TRBV5-1 to TRBJ2-2; D is unresolved. Trimming shortened V by 4 bases and J by 4 bases, and 5 bases separated the two germline ends. Germline CDR1 SGHRS, CDR2 YFSETQ. CDR3 length: 12 amino acids.